This T cell receptor (beta chain) emerged from a study of control samples from healthy donors and cancer patients (dated by TCRdb to 2020 to 2022). The method was the immunoSEQ multiplex PCR assay. TCRdb took this table from immuneACCESS and kept in-frame rearrangements with V and J called. Such tables lack part of the clones; where checked against another copy, unresolved V genes explain under half of the gap, and the rest is unexplained. The sample has 80,000 to 100,000 clones on record, around 90% of them singletons. The leading ten clones occupy about 14% of the sample. Details on this clone: The clone's antigen remains unknown. No base-level quality is on record; no much larger clone is a single base apart.

Reading from cysteine to phenylalanine, the CDR3 counts 12 amino acids. The DNA shown is the 36-base CDR3, in frame from base 1. CDR1 SQVTM and CDR2 ANQGSEA are derived from the germline V gene. The junction carries 7 bases between V and J, which are trimmed by 0 bases and 5 bases respectively. The sample comprised blood. The chain was built from TRBV29-1 and TRBJ1-2; too little of a D gene remains to name it. The TCR originated in a man under 40 in good health. The DNA sequence is TGCAGCGTTGAAGAACGACCGTATGGCTACACCTTC. Its translation reads: CSVEERPYGYTF.